Detailed here is one T cell receptor (beta chain). These data belong to a study of T cell changes during pregnancy in multiple sclerosis. The table came from immunoSEQ multiplex PCR; TCRdb's copy has only in-frame clones and leaves some out. The sample records approximately 30,000 clones, approximately 91% being singletons. The germline V gene has CDR1 MRHNA and CDR2 SNTAGT. The trim removed 6 bases at V and 3 bases at J, leaving 7 bases unmatched. The length of the CDR3 is 15 residues. This sequence originates from a female donor with multiple sclerosis, enrolled in a pregnancy study. The chain recombines TRBV6-4 with TRBJ2-3, with TRBD1 matching over 9 bases. The specimen was CD8+ T cells from peripheral blood mononuclear cells, collected in the second trimester of pregnancy. The CDR3 reads CASSLATGGTDTQYF. Here the CDR3 DNA reads TGTGCCAGCAGCCTGGCGACAGGGGGGACAGATACGCAGTATTTT.